This is a list of T cell receptor beta chains from one sample in a study of lymphopenia after photon versus proton radiotherapy. Assay used: immunoSEQ multiplex PCR; TCRdb lists only in-frame clones, some missing. The data hold approximately 65,000 clones, with just over 90% observed a single time. Sample: peripheral blood, taken from a patient treated with photon-based radiotherapy. The receptors here all came from an older woman with pancreatic cancer. CDR3s include the opening cysteine and the closing phenylalanine or tryptophan. D genes are given only for firm matches. Where a row states a size, it is once, few, many or the class of an expanded clone; other rows omit it.

clone_size	v_call	j_call	d_call	cdr3_nt	cdr3_aa
once	TRBV7-6	TRBJ2-5	TRBD1	TGTGCCAGCAGCCCATGGACAGGGACTGAAGAGACCCAGTACTTC	CASSPWTGTEETQYF
.	TRBV5-5	TRBJ2-5	.	TGTGCCAGCAGCTTGGGGAGAGAGGGCTTATTAGAGACCCAGTACTTC	CASSLGREGLLETQYF
.	TRBV15	TRBJ2-2	.	TGTGCCACCAGCAGAGACAGGGCGGGTTGGACCGGGGAGCTGTTTTTT	CATSRDRAGWTGELFF
.	TRBV4-1	TRBJ2-2	.	TGCGCCAGCAGCCTGAGGGGCCCCGGGGAGCTGTTTTTT	CASSLRGPGELFF
.	TRBV7-2	TRBJ2-3	TRBD2	TGTGCCAGCAGCTCTGGGACTAGCAGACTCACAGATACGCAGTATTTT	CASSSGTSRLTDTQYF
.	TRBV7-2	TRBJ2-4	TRBD1	TGTGCCAGCAGCTTAGGACAGGGGGCTAACATTCAGTACTTC	CASSLGQGANIQYF
.	TRBV28	TRBJ2-2	TRBD2	TGTGCCAGCAGTACCCCTGGGCTAGCGGGAGAAACGAACACCGGGGAGCTGTTTTTT	CASSTPGLAGETNTGELFF
.	TRBV6-1	TRBJ1-5	.	TGTGCCAGCACGGATATTGGAGGACAGCCCCAGCATTTT	CASTDIGGQPQHF
.	TRBV2	TRBJ1-1	TRBD1	TGTGCCAGCAGTGACCAGGGGGCGAACACTGAAGCTTTCTTT	CASSDQGANTEAFF
.	TRBV6-6	TRBJ2-1	TRBD2	TGTGCCAGCAGTTACGACGGGAGGGCGGGGAATGAGCAGTTCTTC	CASSYDGRAGNEQFF
.	TRBV7-8	TRBJ1-2	.	TGTGCCAGCAGGAGGGGCCCAAACTATGGCTACACCTTC	CASRRGPNYGYTF
.	TRBV28	TRBJ1-5	.	TGTGCCAGCAGTCAGGGGACTTCCAATCAGCCCCAGCATTTT	CASSQGTSNQPQHF
.	TRBV19	TRBJ1-1	.	TGTGCCAGTATACCCCCTCACGGCGACCCGGGGGGCACTGAAGCTTTCTTT	CASIPPHGDPGGTEAFF
.	TRBV18	TRBJ1-2	.	TGTGCCAGCTCACCACAGCAGGCCTACTATGGCTACACCTTC	CASSPQQAYYGYTF
.	TRBV5-8	TRBJ1-4	.	TGTGCCAGCAGCTTTTGGGGGGCATTTAATGAAAAACTGTTTTTT	CASSFWGAFNEKLFF
.	TRBV7-9	TRBJ2-7	TRBD2	TGTGCCAGCAGCCCTAGCGGGAGCTCCTACGAGCAGTACTTC	CASSPSGSSYEQYF
.	TRBV7-9	TRBJ2-1	.	TGTGCCAGCAGCTTCATATTAAATGAGCAGTTCTTC	CASSFILNEQFF
.	TRBV7-3	TRBJ2-2	.	TGTGCCAGCAGCCTTATTGCCGATAGCACCGGGGAGCTGTTTTTT	CASSLIADSTGELFF
.	TRBV7-2	TRBJ2-7	.	TGTGCCAGCAGCCCCTGGTCCCGGACACTCTACGAGCAGTACTTC	CASSPWSRTLYEQYF
.	TRBV7-9	TRBJ1-4	.	TGTGCCAGCAGCGCACGGACAGTCTCGGGTGAAAAACTGTTTTTT	CASSARTVSGEKLFF
once	TRBV28	TRBJ2-5	TRBD2	TGTGCCAGCAGTTCCCCACGGGGGGGAGAGACCCAGTACTTC	CASSSPRGGETQYF
.	TRBV19	TRBJ2-7	TRBD2	TGTGCCAGTAGTATGGGACTAGCGGGAAGCGAGCAGTACTTC	CASSMGLAGSEQYF
.	TRBV6-1	TRBJ2-7	.	TGTGCCAGCAGCTTGACACATACCTACGAGCAGTACTTC	CASSLTHTYEQYF
.	TRBV5-6	TRBJ1-2	TRBD1	TGTGCCAGCAGCTTTGACAGGGGGGGAAACTATGGCTACACCTTC	CASSFDRGGNYGYTF
.	TRBV29-1	TRBJ2-1	TRBD2	TGCAGCGTTGCTACCCCCGGTGGGAGGGCTTTCTTC	CSVATPGGRAFF
.	TRBV7-2	TRBJ1-2	TRBD1	TGTGCCAGCAGCAAAGGGAGCGGACAGGGGGCTGGCTACACCTTC	CASSKGSGQGAGYTF
.	TRBV19	TRBJ1-5	.	TGTGCCAGTAGTATAGGGGGGACCCAGGGGAGACAGCCCCAGCATTTT	CASSIGGTQGRQPQHF
.	TRBV2	TRBJ1-1	.	TGTGCCAGCGGTCAAAGAGGAATGACTGAAGCTTTCTTT	CASGQRGMTEAFF
.	TRBV4-3	TRBJ2-1	TRBD2	TGCGCCAGCAGCACTATACTTCTAGCGGGGGGATACAATGAGCAGTTCTTC	CASSTILLAGGYNEQFF
.	TRBV11-2	TRBJ2-7	TRBD2	TGTGCCAGCGGGGATACGGCTAGCGGGAGTCCTTACGAGCAGTACTTC	CASGDTASGSPYEQYF